The clone carrying this T cell receptor (beta chain) appeared many times. This sample is part of a study of spatial heterogeneity in lung cancer. TCRdb reprocessed the 5' RACE reads with MiXCR, giving one entry per CDR3 protein. The table shows about 17,000 distinct CDR3 sequences, with 19% occurring only once. Time point of the sample: blood at routine non-recurrence follow-up after resection. The sequence derives from a male donor with early-stage non-small cell lung cancer. The sequencing used PBMCs, collected at follow-up.

CDR3 sequence: CSVERGGGETQYF. In nucleotides, the CDR3 is TGCAGCGTTGAACGAGGGGGCGGAGAGACCCAGTACTTC. This chain links TRBV29-1 with TRBJ2-5; 7 positions match TRBD1. J lost 4 bases, V lost 2 bases, and 4 bases had no gene match. Looked up from germline, CDR1 is SQVTM and CDR2 is ANQGSEA. CDR3 size: 13 residues.